This T cell receptor (beta chain) was recorded in a study of T cells in Graves' hyperthyroidism and ophthalmopathy (dated by TCRdb to the late 2010s). In the study overall: Peripheral blood samples were taken at initial diagnosis, before any treatment was given. Prospective prediction of ophthalmopathy was tested in an independent validation cohort of 18 to 20 hyperthyroidism patients and some 17 patients who later progressed to ophthalmopathy. For training and testing, the 95 to 100 patients in the discovery cohort were randomly divided in a 7:3 ratio. To identify distinguishing TCR V-J signatures, a discovery cohort of about a hundred patients was used, comprising 40 to 45 with Graves' ophthalmopathy and 57 with stable Graves' hyperthyroidism. In addition, the study compared T-cell repertoires in thyroid tissue and in blood from about 6 Graves' hyperthyroidism patients. After blood sampling, hyperthyroidism patients were treated with methimazole at a starting dose of 30 mg daily, and ophthalmopathy patients were treated with high-dose intravenous methylprednisolone. The paper reports TCR Vbeta CDR3 sequencing of fewer than 150 peripheral blood samples: 40 to 45 ophthalmopathy, over 70 hyperthyroidism and approximately 17 progressor patients.

Amplification of TCR beta CDR3 regions was carried out from RNA transcripts. The TCR CDR3 was subjected to a first round of RT-PCR using the HTBI primer set and the Qiagen OneStep RT-PCR kit. The libraries were constructed in a second round of multiplex PCR and then size-selected and purified. The libraries were sequenced on an Illumina HiSeq2000 using paired-end 100 bp reads. Under the source paper's analysis protocol: SOAPnuke was used to process the raw data, with reads discarded if the reads contained adapters or uncalled bases, had a mean Phred below 15, or lacked an exact constant-primer or identifier match. High-quality paired reads were merged with COPE v1.2.5, and unique nucleotide sequences were defined as clonotypes. Clonotypes were aligned to IMGT TRBV, TRBD and TRBJ reference segments using MiTCR v1.1. The analysis was restricted to V-J combinations with a frequency above 0.0001, which together covered approximately 99% of the repertoires. The TCS score was defined as F50 (clonal expansion) divided by E x V (chaos), with BLOSUM62-based TCRdist calculated between CDR3 peptides within each V-J. Welch's t-statistics and random forest reduced 500 to 650 V-J features to 13, which were used in a naive Bayes classifier (R e1071). The public reads were run again by TCRdb, first through fastp at Q25 and then through MiXCR, and only productive beta chains were kept. CDR3 protein sequences are deduplicated, and each keeps its most common genes and DNA. The V and J calls follow TCRdb's processing rather than the paper's. Recorded for this sample are over 250,000 distinct CDR3 sequences; roughly an eighth of them occurred a single time. The ten top clones hold 30% to 40% of the sample.

This clonotype was seen ten or more times. Its binding antigen is unknown. The record has no base qualities; no much larger clone is one base away. Moderately to severely active disease, a Clinical Activity Score of at least 3, a NOSPECS grade of at least 4, and a duration under 3 months were present in ophthalmopathy patients. Exclusion was applied to patients with uncontrolled infections, other autoimmune diseases, pregnancy or lactation. Diagnoses were established on the basis of clinical symptoms, serum thyroxine and TRAb, thyroid ultrasound, and orbital computed tomography. Ficoll-Paque density gradient centrifugation was used to isolate PBMCs from approximately 11 ml of fresh peripheral blood. Total RNA was extracted using Trizol reagent, and RNA quality was assessed on an Agilent 2100 Bioanalyzer. The paper's findings and limits, for the study overall: No statistical method was used to set the sample size in advance, and investigators knew the group allocation. A 13 V-J signature model separated ophthalmopathy from stable hyperthyroidism, with about 88% sensitivity and 81% to 82% specificity in cross-validation and 80%/75% in testing. During validation, the model predicted progression to ophthalmopathy a median of approximately 6 months ahead of onset, with almost 71% sensitivity and 72% to 80% specificity. Blood samples also contained most of the expanded thyroid clonotypes (frequency above 0.001), which suggests that blood repertoires may reflect thyroid immune responses.

V drops 8 bases and J drops 5 bases, leaving 19 bases in between. From its cysteine to its phenylalanine, the CDR3 spans 15 amino acids. The kept DNA is CDR3 alone, 45 bases in frame from the first base. The germline V gene (reference sequence) yields MNHEY for CDR1 and SMNVEV for CDR2. This receptor was taken from a woman in her thirties or forties with Graves' ophthalmopathy. Sequencing was done on a sample of blood. The rearrangement combines TRBV27 with TRBJ2-1; TRBD1 is perhaps the D gene, given 5 matching bases. The nucleotides read TGTGCCAGCTCTCGGGCGTGGACACCGAACAATGAGCAGTTCTTC. Its amino acids are CASSRAWTPNNEQFF.